This T cell receptor (beta chain) was obtained from a study of blood T cell repertoires in COVID-19. Germline assignment: CDR1 MDHEN and CDR2 SYDVKM. This CDR3 is built from 16 residues. The trim removed 6 bases at V and 7 bases at J, leaving 10 bases unmatched. Per the authors' pipeline: Nucleated cell counts were estimated from reference gene primer amplification. Using immunoSEQ multiplex PCR, the repertoire was profiled, and TCRdb retains in-frame clones only, with some absent. The V and J calls and clone size are taken from that table; D and trimming were inferred from the DNA. The data hold some 83,000 clones, with roughly 85% observed a single time.

The chain couples TRBV28 to TRBJ2-2, with TRBD2 matching over 11 bases. This receptor was obtained from a woman aged 80 or over with active or convalescent COVID-19. The sample comprised peripheral blood. CDR3 bases: TGTGCCAGCAGCCCCATAGCGGGAGGGCCGATCGGGGAGCTGTTTTTT. It codes for CASSPIAGGPIGELFF.